This T cell receptor (beta chain) was recovered during a study of human T cells and chemical hapten exposure. Study-wide context: The sensitizing agent was 2% DPC, placed on around 2 cm by around 2 cm of upper inner arm skin.

TCRdb reprocessed the RACE reads with MiXCR, giving one entry per CDR3 protein. The sample contains around 380,000 distinct CDR3 sequences, 4% to 5.5% of which appear only once. Study conclusions and caveats: The study found that PT1 expanded TCR counts correlated positively with patch test score.

Time point defined: patch test 1, 2 weeks after DPC sensitization. The treatment: therapeutic diphenylcyclopropenone sensitization with weekly scalp DPC. In its sample, this clonotype was seen a few times. No antigen is known for it. Germline assignment: CDR1 LGHNA and CDR2 YNFKEQ. The V end lost 5 bases, the J end lost 0 bases, and 19 bases lay between the germline ends. This CDR3 spans 17 amino acids. The TCR was taken from a woman aged 50 to 65 with alopecia areata. Some clones in this sample may be carry-over from other donors' samples. This chain connects TRBV4-2 to TRBJ1-1; tentatively, D is TRBD1 (6 bases). Source: whole blood, taken in connection with sensitization to the hapten diphenylcyclopropenone (DPC). The CDR3 DNA reads as TGTGCCAGCAGCACCGTTCCCGGGGGCGTCATGAACACTGAAGCTTTCTTT. This encodes CASSTVPGGVMNTEAFF.